What follows describes a single T cell receptor (beta chain). This record belongs to a study of blood T cell repertoires in COVID-19. In the study overall: Material from acute and convalescent COVID-19 was sourced from the United States, Italy and Spain. PBMCs, B-cell-depleted T cells, or T cells provided the cDNA or gDNA that made up the material.

The CDR3 spans 14 residues. Germline values: CDR1 MDHEN, CDR2 SYDVKM. Trimming stripped 8 bases from V and 2 bases from J, with 15 bases between. Original methodology: Estimation of nucleated cell counts was performed using reference gene primer amplification. Repertoires were generated with immunoSEQ multiplex PCR, while TCRdb's copy carries only in-frame clones and drops some. The V and J calls and the clone size are those of that table, but D and trimming were determined from the DNA. This sample carries just under 75,000 clones, approximately 80% of them seen once, and the ten largest clones take 2.5% to 3%.

This TCR was sampled from a man at least 80 years old with active or convalescent COVID-19. The J gene is TRBJ1-2, the V gene TRBV28; D call uncertain. What was sequenced was peripheral blood. The CDR3 reads CASGDGGPNYGYTF. Written as DNA, the CDR3 is TGTGCCAGCGGCGACGGAGGACCAAACTATGGCTACACCTTC.